This section outlines one T cell receptor (beta chain) sequence together with its context. The antigen is not known. The data were taken from a study of T-cell reconstitution after alpha-beta-depleted transplantation in children. Study conclusions and caveats: Alpha-beta T cells present about two months after transplant were reported to originate from several hundred expanded graft clones. One year after transplant, T-cell counts and diversity came mostly from newly produced T cells. Some patients showed high day-60 TCRbeta diversity, which derived from surviving recipient T cells and thymic progenitors.

The CDR3 sequence is 12 residues long. Trimming took 1 base from V and 10 from J; bases not matched to a gene: 1. Germline CDR1 reads SGHRS; CDR2 reads YFSETQ. Molecular barcoding with unique molecular identifiers was used for the TCRbeta library. TCRdb re-derived calls from the PCR reads in MiXCR, one entry per CDR3 protein. The repertoire holds about 1,000,000 distinct CDR3 sequences, with around 30% as singletons. The receptor's source is a boy in the first two years of life who had a stem cell transplant for SCID, so the T cells may come from the graft donor. Sequencing used PBMCs, mostly from graft donor cells, obtained 360 days after TCRalphabeta/CD19-depleted stem cell transplant. This sequence joins TRBV5-1 and TRBJ1-1; TRBD1 aligns across 10 bases. CDR3 amino acids: CASSLRTGGAFF. For the CDR3, the DNA is TGCGCCAGCAGCTTGAGGACAGGGGGAGCTTTCTTT.